This TCR beta chain was found in a study of ipilimumab plus nivolumab after autologous stem cell transplantation. On the study more broadly: The DLBCL group included primary refractory and relapsed cases.

General study findings and limits: Per the authors, repertoire, Treg and microbiota data justify further study.

Notes on this clone: The antigen is unknown.

TCRdb's copy holds only in-frame clones and misses some; the assay was immunoSEQ multiplex PCR. This sample has over 80,000 clones, with 75% to 85% found just once. CDR1 is LGHNA, CDR2 YSLEER, per germline. The CDR3 length is 15 residues. V was cut by 0 bases and J by 7 bases, with 12 bases left in between. Ipilimumab, 1 mg/kg, started 14 to 28 days after autologous transplant. Patients received nivolumab 3 mg/kg at weeks 1, 4, 7, 10, then fortnightly to week 26. The chain combines TRBV4-3 with TRBJ1-4; the D is unclear. The clonotype comes from a male donor with diffuse large B-cell lymphoma. The sequenced sample was PBMCs, obtained in a trial of ipilimumab plus nivolumab as post-transplant consolidation. The CDR3 DNA sequence: TGCGCCAGCAGCCAAGAGTGGAGTCGGTCTGAAAAACTGTTTTTT. The encoded protein is CASSQEWSRSEKLFF.